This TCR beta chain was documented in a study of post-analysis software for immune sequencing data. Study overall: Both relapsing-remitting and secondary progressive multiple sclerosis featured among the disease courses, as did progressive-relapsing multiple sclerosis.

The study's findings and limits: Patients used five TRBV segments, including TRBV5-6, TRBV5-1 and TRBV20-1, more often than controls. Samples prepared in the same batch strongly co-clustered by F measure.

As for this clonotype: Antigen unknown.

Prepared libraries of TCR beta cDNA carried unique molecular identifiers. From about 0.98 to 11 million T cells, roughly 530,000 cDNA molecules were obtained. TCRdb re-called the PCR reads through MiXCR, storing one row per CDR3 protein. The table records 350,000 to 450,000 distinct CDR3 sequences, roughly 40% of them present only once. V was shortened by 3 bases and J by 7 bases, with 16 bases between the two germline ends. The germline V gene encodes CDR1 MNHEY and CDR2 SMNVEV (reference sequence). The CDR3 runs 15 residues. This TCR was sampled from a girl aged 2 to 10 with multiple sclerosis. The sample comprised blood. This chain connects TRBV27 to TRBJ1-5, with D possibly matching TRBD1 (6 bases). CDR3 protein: CASSLGAGAGQPQHF. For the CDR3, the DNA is TGTGCCAGCAGTTTGGGGGCAGGGGCGGGACAGCCCCAGCATTTT.